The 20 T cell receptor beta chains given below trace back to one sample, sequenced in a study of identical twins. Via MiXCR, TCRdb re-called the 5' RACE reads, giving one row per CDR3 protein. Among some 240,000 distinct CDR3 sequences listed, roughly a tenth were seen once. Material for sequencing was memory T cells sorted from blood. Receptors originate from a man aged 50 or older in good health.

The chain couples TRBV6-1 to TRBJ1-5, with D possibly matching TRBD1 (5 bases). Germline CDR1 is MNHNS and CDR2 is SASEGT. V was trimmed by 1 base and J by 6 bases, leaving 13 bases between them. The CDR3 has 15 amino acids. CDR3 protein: CASSEGGWQGQPQHF. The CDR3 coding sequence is TGTGCCAGCAGTGAAGGGGGGTGGCAAGGTCAGCCCCAGCATTTT.

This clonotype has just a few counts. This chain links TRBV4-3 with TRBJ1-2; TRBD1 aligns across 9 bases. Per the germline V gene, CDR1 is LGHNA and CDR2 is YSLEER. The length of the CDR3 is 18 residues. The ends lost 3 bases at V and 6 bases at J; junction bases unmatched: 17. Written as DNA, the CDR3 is TGCGCCAGCAGCCACCCACGTGGGGGGACAGGGAGGAGGGATGGCTACACCTTC. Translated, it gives CASSHPRGGTGRRDGYTF.

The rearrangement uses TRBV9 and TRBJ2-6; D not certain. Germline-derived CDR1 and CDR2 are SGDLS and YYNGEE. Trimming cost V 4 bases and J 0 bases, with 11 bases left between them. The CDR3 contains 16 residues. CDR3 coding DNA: TGTGCCAGCAGCTCGGACCGGAGCTCTGGGGCCAACGTCCTGACTTTC. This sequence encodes CASSSDRSSGANVLTF.

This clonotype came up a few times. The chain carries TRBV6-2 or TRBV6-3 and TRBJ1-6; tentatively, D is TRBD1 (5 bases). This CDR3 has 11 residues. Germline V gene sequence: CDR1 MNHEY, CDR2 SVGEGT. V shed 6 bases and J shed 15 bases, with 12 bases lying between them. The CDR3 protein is CASSSFQGLHF. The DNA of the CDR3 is TGTGCCAGCAGCTCCTTCCAGGGCCTCCACTTT.

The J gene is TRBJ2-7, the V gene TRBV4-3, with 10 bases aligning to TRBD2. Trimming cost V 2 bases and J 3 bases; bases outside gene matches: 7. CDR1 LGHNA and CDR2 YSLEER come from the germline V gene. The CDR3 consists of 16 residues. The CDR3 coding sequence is TGCGCCAGCAGCCAAAGCTGGACTAGCGGAGACTACGAGCAGTACTTC. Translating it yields CASSQSWTSGDYEQYF.

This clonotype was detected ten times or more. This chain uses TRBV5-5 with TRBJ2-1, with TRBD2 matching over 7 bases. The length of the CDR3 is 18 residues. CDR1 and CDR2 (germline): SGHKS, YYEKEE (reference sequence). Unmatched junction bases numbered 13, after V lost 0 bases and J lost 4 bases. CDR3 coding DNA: TGTGCCAGCAGCTTGGAAACCCTTTGGGGGGGAAATTACAATGAGCAGTTCTTC. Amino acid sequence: CASSLETLWGGNYNEQFF.

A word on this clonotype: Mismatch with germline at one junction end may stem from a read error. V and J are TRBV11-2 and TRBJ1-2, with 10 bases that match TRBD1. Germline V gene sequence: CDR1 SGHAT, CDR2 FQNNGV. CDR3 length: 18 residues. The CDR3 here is CASSFKGQGLMGPYGYAF. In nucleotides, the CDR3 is TGTGCCAGCAGCTTTAAGGGACAGGGGCTAATGGGTCCCTATGGCTACGCCTTC.

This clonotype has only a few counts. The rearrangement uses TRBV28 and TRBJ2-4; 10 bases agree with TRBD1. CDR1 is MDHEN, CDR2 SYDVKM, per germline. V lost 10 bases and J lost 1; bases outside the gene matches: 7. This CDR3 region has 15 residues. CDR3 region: CATRTGGMAKNIQYF. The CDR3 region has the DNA TGTGCCACTAGGACAGGGGGAATGGCCAAAAACATTCAGTACTTC. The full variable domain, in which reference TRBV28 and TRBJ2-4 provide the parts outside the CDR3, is DVKVTQSSRYLVKRTGEKVFLECVQDMDHENMFWYRQDPGLGLRLIYFSYDVKMKEKGDIPEGYSVSREKKERFSLILESASTNQTSMYLCATRTGGMAKNIQYFGAGTRLSVL.

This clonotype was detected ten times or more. CDR3 loop: CASSPAPGQPTEAFF. The CDR3, as DNA: TGCGCCAGCAGCCCGGCGCCGGGACAACCCACTGAAGCTTTCTTT. V usage is TRBV4-3 and J usage is TRBJ1-1, with D maybe TRBD1 (6 bases). Deletions cut 4 bases from V and 4 bases from J, with 16 bases between. The CDR3 has 15 residues. Germline V lookup: CDR1 LGHNA, CDR2 YSLEER.

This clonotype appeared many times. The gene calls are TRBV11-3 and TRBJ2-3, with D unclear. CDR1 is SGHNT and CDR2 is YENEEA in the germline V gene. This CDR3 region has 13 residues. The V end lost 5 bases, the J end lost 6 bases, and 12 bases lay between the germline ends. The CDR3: CASSPPPSDTQYF. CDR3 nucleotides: TGTGCCAGCAGCCCCCCCCCCTCCGATACGCAGTATTTT.

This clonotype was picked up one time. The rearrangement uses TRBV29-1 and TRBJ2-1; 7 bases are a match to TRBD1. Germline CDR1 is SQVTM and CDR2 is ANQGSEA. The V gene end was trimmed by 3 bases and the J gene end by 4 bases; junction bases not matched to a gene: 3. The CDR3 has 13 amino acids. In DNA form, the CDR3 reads TGCAGCGTTGATGGACAGGTTTACAATGAGCAGTTCTTC. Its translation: CSVDGQVYNEQFF.

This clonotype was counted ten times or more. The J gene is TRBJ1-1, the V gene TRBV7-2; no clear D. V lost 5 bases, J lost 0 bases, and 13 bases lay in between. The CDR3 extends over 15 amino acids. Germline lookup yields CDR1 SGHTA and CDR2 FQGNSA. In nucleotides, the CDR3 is TGTGCCAGCAGCGTTGACCGACTAATGAACACTGAAGCTTTCTTT. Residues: CASSVDRLMNTEAFF. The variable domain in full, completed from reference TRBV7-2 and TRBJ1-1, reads GAGVSQSPSNKVTEKGKDVELRCDPISGHTALYWYRQSLGQGLEFLIYFQGNSAPDKSGLPSDRFSAERTGGSVSTLTIQRTQQEDSAVYLCASSVDRLMNTEAFFGQGTRLTVV.

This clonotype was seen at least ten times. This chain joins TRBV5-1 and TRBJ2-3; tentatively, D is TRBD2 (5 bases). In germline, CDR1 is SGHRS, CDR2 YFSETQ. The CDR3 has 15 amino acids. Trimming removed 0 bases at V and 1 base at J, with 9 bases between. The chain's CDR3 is CASSLDGLRTDTQYF. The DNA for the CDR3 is TGCGCCAGCAGCTTGGACGGACTCCGCACAGATACGCAGTATTTT.

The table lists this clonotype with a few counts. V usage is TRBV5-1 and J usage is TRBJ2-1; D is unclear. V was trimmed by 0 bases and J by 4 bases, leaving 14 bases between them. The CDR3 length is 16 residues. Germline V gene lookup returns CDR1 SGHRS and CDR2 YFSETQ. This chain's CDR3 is CASSLVPPDQYNEQFF. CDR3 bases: TGCGCCAGCAGCTTGGTGCCCCCGGATCAATACAATGAGCAGTTCTTC. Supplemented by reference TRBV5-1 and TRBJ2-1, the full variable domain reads KAGVTQTPRYLIKTRGQQVTLSCSPISGHRSVSWYQQTPGQGLQFLFEYFSETQRNKGNFPGRFSGRQFSNSRSEMNVSTLELGDSALYLCASSLVPPDQYNEQFFGPGTRLTVL.

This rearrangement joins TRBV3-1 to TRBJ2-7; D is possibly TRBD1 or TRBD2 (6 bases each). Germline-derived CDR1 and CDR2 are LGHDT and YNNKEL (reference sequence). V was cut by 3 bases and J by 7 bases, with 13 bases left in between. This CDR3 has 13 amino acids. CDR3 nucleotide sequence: TGTGCCAGCAGCCATAACAGGGCGGGGGAGCAGTACTTC. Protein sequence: CASSHNRAGEQYF.

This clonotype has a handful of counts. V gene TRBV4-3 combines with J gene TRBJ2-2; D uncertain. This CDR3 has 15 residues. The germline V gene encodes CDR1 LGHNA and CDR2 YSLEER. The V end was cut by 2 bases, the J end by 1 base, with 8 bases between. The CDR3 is CASSQNSKNTGELFF. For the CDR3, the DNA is TGCGCCAGCAGCCAAAATTCAAAGAACACCGGGGAGCTGTTTTTT.

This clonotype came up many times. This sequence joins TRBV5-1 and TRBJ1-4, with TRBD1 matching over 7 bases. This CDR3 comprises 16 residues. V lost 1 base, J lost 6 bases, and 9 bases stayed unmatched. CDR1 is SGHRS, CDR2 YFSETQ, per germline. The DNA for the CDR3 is TGCGCCAGCAGCTTGCAGGGGGGCCGAAGTTATGAAAAACTGTTTTTT. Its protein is CASSLQGGRSYEKLFF.

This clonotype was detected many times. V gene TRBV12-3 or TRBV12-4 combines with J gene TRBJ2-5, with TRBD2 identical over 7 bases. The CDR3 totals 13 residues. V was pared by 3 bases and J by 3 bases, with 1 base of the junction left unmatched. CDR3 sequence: CASSLGGKETQYF. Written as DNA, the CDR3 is TGTGCCAGCAGTTTGGGAGGGAAAGAGACCCAGTACTTC.

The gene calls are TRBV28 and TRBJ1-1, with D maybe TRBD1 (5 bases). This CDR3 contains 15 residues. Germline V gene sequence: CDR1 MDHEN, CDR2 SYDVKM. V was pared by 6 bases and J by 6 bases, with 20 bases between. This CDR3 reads CASSPHVGGEAEAFF. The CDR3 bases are TGTGCCAGCAGCCCACACGTCGGGGGGGAAGCTGAAGCTTTCTTT.

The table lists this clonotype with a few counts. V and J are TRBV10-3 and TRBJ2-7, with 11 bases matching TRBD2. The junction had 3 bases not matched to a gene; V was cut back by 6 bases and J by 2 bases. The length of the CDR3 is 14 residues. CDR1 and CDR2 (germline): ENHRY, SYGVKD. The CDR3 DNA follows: TGTGCCATCAGGGGGACTAGCGGAACCTACGAGCAGTACTTC. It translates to CAIRGTSGTYEQYF.